The present T cell receptor (beta chain) was sequenced within a study of PD-1 blockade in classical Hodgkin lymphoma. Findings of the study overall: Reported baseline diversity: healthy donors highest, relapsed/refractory patients lowest. At C4D1, TCR diversity had climbed significantly for CD4+ cells, though not for CD8+ cells. Complete responders had baseline diversity similar to newly diagnosed patients.

Clones were read by immunoSEQ multiplex PCR, and TCRdb kept only the in-frame ones, dropping some. The repertoire consists of 70,000 or so clones, with about 70% occurring once and the leading ten covering over 7.5%. All patients relapsed after autologous stem cell transplantation, and brentuximab vedotin exposure varied. For this clone: The target antigen is unknown.

V shed 4 bases, J shed 2 bases, and the junction held 2 bases outside the gene matches. Germline assignment: CDR1 SGDLS and CDR2 YYNGEE. The CDR3 consists of 14 residues. Sequenced material: peripheral blood mononuclear cells (PBMCs), taken before the second cycle of nivolumab. The source is a human donor with classical Hodgkin lymphoma. The chain has TRBV9 and TRBJ2-7; the match to TRBD1 covers 11 bases. Here the CDR3 DNA reads TGTGCCAGCAGCTTGGGACAGGGGGCCTACGAGCAGTACTTC. Its translation is CASSLGQGAYEQYF.